A single sample gave rise to the 28 T cell receptor delta chains below, sequenced in a study of gamma-delta chains in newborns, infants, children. TCRdb reanalyzed the reads using CATT. Here the sample spans 2,000 to 2,500 delta-chain clones, 7.5% to 10% being singletons. The material sequenced was blood. The receptors derive from a child who was a newborn, infant or young child, either healthy, febrile or measles-vaccinated (not recorded which).

By proportion, this clone is medium-sized (0.01 to 0.1%). This DNA's translation differs at residue 4 from TCRdb's protein, which comes from a much larger clone; a read error is likely, and the protein shown is translated from the DNA. CDR3 sequence: CACATGGREGKLIF. CDR3 bases: TGTGCCTGTGCCACAGGGGGCCGTGAGGGTAAACTCATCTTT. V is TRDV2 and J is TRDJ1; D is possibly TRDD3 (5 bases). V lost 5 bases to trimming and J lost 7 bases, with 19 bases between them. The CDR3 runs 14 residues. Germline assignment: CDR1 GEAIGNYY and CDR2 EKD.

Points on this clone: TCRdb pairs this DNA with a much larger clone's protein that differs at residue 5, likely a read error; the protein shown was translated from the DNA. The chain carries TRDV2 and TRDJ2; 7 bases agree with TRDD3. J lost 0 bases, V lost 3 bases, and 9 bases had no gene match. CDR3 length equals 17 residues. Per germline, CDR1 GEAIGNYY and CDR2 EKD. In DNA, the CDR3 is TGTGCCTGTGACTCTCTGGGGGCCGCAGCTTTGACAGCACAACTCTTCTTT. Translated, it gives CACDSLGAAALTAQLFF.

This clone is large in the sample. The chain carries TRDV2 and TRDJ2, with 9 bases that match TRDD3. CDR3 length equals 15 residues. Losses at the gene ends were 3 bases for V and 1 base for J; bases not matched to a gene: 2. Germline loops: CDR1 GEAIGNYY, CDR2 EKD. The CDR3 sequence is CACDPLGDLTAQLFF. In DNA, the CDR3 is TGTGCCTGTGACCCACTGGGGGATTTGACAGCACAACTCTTCTTT.

This clone was detected a few times. V gene TRDV1 combines with J gene TRDJ1, with 11 bases matching TRDD3. The CDR3 totals 22 residues. The trim removed 0 bases at V and 0 bases at J, leaving 18 bases unmatched. CDR1 and CDR2 from the germline V gene are TSWWSYY and QGS. CDR3: CALGELPFLHRWGIPYTDKLIF. CDR3 sequence (DNA): TGTGCTCTTGGGGAACTCCCCTTCCTACATCGCTGGGGGATACCGTACACCGATAAACTCATCTTT.

This clone was seen only a few times. This is likely an artifact of a read error, given a far larger clone one base away. Other nucleotide sequences from this sample produce the same CDR3. This chain uses TRDV2 with TRDJ1, with D perhaps TRDD2 or TRDD3 (5 bases each). Per the germline V gene, CDR1 is GEAIGNYY and CDR2 is EKD. The CDR3 runs 15 residues. Here the CDR3 DNA reads TGCGCCTGTGACACTCTTCCCTCTGGGACCGATAAACTCATCTTT. This codes for CACDTLPSGTDKLIF.

The V call is TRAV29/DV5, the J call TRDJ1; 11 nucleotides line up with TRDD3. From germline, CDR1 is NSMFDY and CDR2 ISSIKDK. The CDR3 spans 18 residues. The CDR3 coding sequence is TGTTCCGCCATCGTATCCTGGGGGATACCCAAAGACACCGATAAACTCATCTTT. Amino acids: CSAIVSWGIPKDTDKLIF.

To note about this clone: TCRdb lists the protein of a much larger clone for this DNA, which differs at residue 16, so this is likely a read error; the protein given here is translated from the DNA itself. The rearrangement links TRDV2 to TRDJ3; TRDD3 matches 12 bases. The CDR3 contains 18 residues. Germline CDR1 reads GEAIGNYY; CDR2 reads EKD. The CDR3 nucleotides are TGTGCCTGTGACCCTCTACTGGGGGATACCTGGGACACCCGACAGACGTTTTTC. It encodes CACDPLLGDTWDTRQTFF.

Comments on this clone: A read error likely explains why the TCRdb protein, taken from a much larger clone, differs from this DNA's translation at residue 4; the protein shown is translated from the DNA. V is TRDV2 and J is TRDJ3; 7 nucleotides line up with TRDD3. This CDR3 is 19 amino acids long. Germline CDR1 GEAIGNYY, CDR2 EKD. CDR3 region: CACGTVLGSLSWDTRQMFF. CDR3 nucleotide sequence: TGTGCCTGTGGCACCGTACTGGGGTCCCTCTCCTGGGACACCCGACAGATGTTTTTC.

In this sample, this clone turned up once. The chain joins TRDV1 to TRDJ3, with D possibly TRDD3 on 6 matching bases. Trimming pared 2 bases from V and 0 bases from J, leaving 32 bases between. The CDR3 length is 25 residues. Per the germline V gene, CDR1 is TSWWSYY and CDR2 is QGS. The CDR3: CALGEMASMGGPFRKISWDTRQMFF. CDR3 DNA: TGTGCTCTTGGGGAAATGGCCTCTATGGGGGGACCTTTCCGGAAAATCTCCTGGGACACCCGACAGATGTTTTTC.

The chain carries TRDV1 and TRDJ1, with TRDD3 identical over 7 bases. Germline V CDR1 and CDR2: TSWWSYY, QGS. V was pared by 5 bases and J by 0 bases, with 15 bases of the junction left unmatched. The CDR3 consists of 18 residues. CDR3 protein: CALGSYWGSKFYTDKLIF. CDR3 nucleotide sequence: TGTGCTCTTGGGTCGTACTGGGGATCGAAATTCTACACCGATAAACTCATCTTT.

Only a few counts were recorded for this clone. A far larger clone differs by one base, so this is likely a read error. This CDR3 is also generated by other DNA sequences in the sample. The chain couples TRDV2 to TRDJ1; tentative D call: TRDD3 (5 bases). The CDR3 length is 14 residues. The ends were cut back, 1 base at V and 7 bases at J, with 15 bases in the middle. CDR1 is GEAIGNYY, CDR2 EKD, per germline. The DNA of the CDR3 is TGTGCCTGTGACACAGGGGGCCGCGAGGGTAAACTCATCTTT. It encodes CACDTGGREGKLIF.

Comment on this clone: Relative to the germline gene, one junction end is altered; a read error may explain this. The chain recombines TRDV2 with TRDJ3; TRDD3 might be the D (5 bases). Germline V gene lookup returns CDR1 GEAIGNYY and CDR2 EKD. The CDR3 is made up of 16 amino acids. Written as DNA, the CDR3 is TGTGCCTGTGCCTGGATCCGCGCCTGGGACACCCGCCAGATGTTTTTC. Translated, it gives CACAWIRAWDTRQMFF.

Comments on this clone: TCRdb's protein for this DNA is that of a much larger clone and differs from the translation at residue 8, likely a read error; the protein shown is the DNA translation. The chain has TRDV1 and TRDJ1, with 9 bases fitting TRDD3. The germline CDR1 and CDR2 sequences are TSWWSYY and QGS. Germline trimming cut 4 bases from V and 2 bases from J; bases unmatched to any gene: 11. The CDR3 sequence is 17 residues long. CDR3 sequence (DNA): TGTGCTCTTGGGGGCCGGTACCGGGGGATACAGACCGATAAACTCATCTTT. It specifies CALGGRYRGIQTDKLIF.

This clone is medium-sized in the sample. A much larger clonotype is one base distant, so this may be a read error. The rearrangement joins TRDV2 to TRDJ1; D may be TRDD3 (6 bases). Germline V gene lookup returns CDR1 GEAIGNYY and CDR2 EKD. The CDR3 covers 14 residues. CDR3 sequence reads: CACATVGDTDKLIF. The CDR3 nucleotides are TGTGCCTGTGCCACCGTGGGGGACACCGATAAACTCATCTTT.

The gene calls are TRDV2 and TRDJ2, with D tentatively TRDD3 (6 bases). Trimming shortened V by 1 base and J by 0 bases, and 11 bases separated the two germline ends. This CDR3 has 16 amino acids. The germline gives CDR1 GEAIGNYY, CDR2 EKD. As DNA, the CDR3 is TGTGCCTGTGACACTGGGGGGACCGCTTTGACAGCACAACTCTTCTTT. Translated, it gives CACDTGGTALTAQLFF.

This clone has only a few counts. This CDR3 is also generated by other DNA sequences in the sample. V and J are TRDV1 and TRDJ1; tentative D call: TRDD3 (5 bases). CDR1 TSWWSYY and CDR2 QGS come from the germline V gene. V gave up 1 base and J gave up 3 bases, with 15 bases separating them. CDR3 length equals 16 residues. The CDR3 DNA sequence: TGTGCTCTTGGGGAACACCAAAAAGGGGGGTCCGATAAACTCATCTTT. It codes for CALGEHQKGGSDKLIF.

As regards this clone: This likely reflects a read error, since a far larger clone is one base away. Other DNA sequences in this sample translate to the same CDR3. The J gene is TRDJ2, the V gene TRDV2; the match to TRDD3 covers 7 bases. The CDR3 has 13 amino acids. Germline V gives CDR1 GEAIGNYY, CDR2 EKD. Trimming at V came to 7 bases and at J to 4 bases, leaving 5 bases not matched to a gene. This CDR3 is CACDYWGTAQLFF. The CDR3 coding sequence is TGTGCCTGCGACTACTGGGGGACAGCACAACTCTTCTTT.

This clone is labeled as medium-sized. The gene calls are TRDV2 and TRDJ3, with 9 nucleotides matching TRDD3. V dropped 1 base and J dropped 0; count of bases not matched to a gene: 6. CDR3 length: 19 amino acids. The germline CDR1 and CDR2 sequences are GEAIGNYY and EKD. CDR3 nucleotide sequence: TGTGCCTGTGACACACTGGGGGACCCAAGCTCCTGGGACACCCGACAGATGTTTTTC. Protein sequence: CACDTLGDPSSWDTRQMFF.

Within the sample, this clone is medium-sized. The rearrangement joins TRDV2 to TRDJ1, with 10 bases aligning to TRDD3. V lost 3 bases and J lost 0; bases outside the gene matches: 18. Germline loops: CDR1 GEAIGNYY, CDR2 EKD. This CDR3 is 20 amino acids long. The CDR3 nucleotides are TGTGCCTGTGACCCTCGATTCCTGTCTTACTGGGGGATCTACACCGATAAACTCATCTTT. Protein sequence: CACDPRFLSYWGIYTDKLIF.

Of note for this clone: The mismatch at residue 11 between this DNA's translation and the TCRdb protein of a much larger clone likely reflects a read error; the protein shown is translated from the DNA. CDR3 nucleotides: TGTGCCTGTGACACCGTAACTGGGGGATACACCTGGGACACCCGACAGATGTTTTTC. Translating it yields CACDTVTGGYTWDTRQMFF. The V and J genes are TRDV2 and TRDJ3; 12 positions agree with TRDD3. Germline lookup yields CDR1 GEAIGNYY and CDR2 EKD. The CDR3 contains 19 residues. Trimming removed 0 bases from V and 2 bases from J; junction bases left unmatched: 4.

By sample fraction, this clone is medium-sized (0.01 to 0.1%). Within the sample, other DNA sequences also encode this same CDR3. This chain links TRDV1 with TRDJ1, with D possibly matching TRDD3 (6 bases). The CDR3 has 19 amino acids. Trimming pared 3 bases from V and 0 bases from J, leaving 23 bases between. Germline CDR1 reads TSWWSYY; CDR2 reads QGS. DNA for the CDR3: TGTGCTCTTGGGGATCCTGGCTGGTGCTCGGGGGACGACACCGATAAACTCATCTTT. Amino acids: CALGDPGWCSGDDTDKLIF.

This clone counts as medium-sized. The chain carries TRDV2 and TRDJ3; 11 bases fit TRDD3. V dropped 1 base and J dropped 0; count of bases not matched to a gene: 4. This CDR3 region has 19 residues. Germline V gene sequence: CDR1 GEAIGNYY, CDR2 EKD. The CDR3 protein is CACDTYWGISSWDTRQMFF. The CDR3 nucleotides read TGTGCCTGTGACACGTACTGGGGGATAAGCTCCTGGGACACCCGACAGATGTTTTTC.

This clone was picked up a small number of times. A much larger clonotype is one base distant, so this may be a read error. Other DNA sequences of this sample code for an identical CDR3. V is TRDV2 and J is TRDJ3, with TRDD3 as a possible D gene (5 bases). The CDR3 extends over 18 amino acids. Germline V gene data show CDR1 as GEAIGNYY and CDR2 as EKD. Here the CDR3 reads CACDTLGSRSWDTRQMFF. CDR3 nucleotides: TGTGCCTGCGACACCTTGGGGAGCCGCTCCTGGGACACCCGACAGATGTTTTTC.

This clone has more than one count but fewer than ten. The chain employs TRDV1 and TRDJ1; 7 bases agree with TRDD3. CDR3 length: 17 residues. The J segment lost 1 base and the V segment lost 4 bases, leaving 12 bases of the junction unmatched. Germline assignment: CDR1 TSWWSYY and CDR2 QGS. CDR3 in amino acids: CALGAHWGSPGTDKLIF. As DNA, the CDR3 is TGTGCTCTTGGGGCCCACTGGGGATCCCCCGGCACCGATAAACTCATCTTT.

In its sample, this clone ranks as medium-sized. The V gene is TRDV2, the J gene TRDJ3; perhaps TRDD3 as D (5 bases). This CDR3 comprises 20 residues. The V and J ends lost 0 bases and 0 bases respectively, with 17 bases between them. Germline values: CDR1 GEAIGNYY, CDR2 EKD. For the CDR3, the DNA is TGTGCCTGTGACACCCTACCCCGGGGACCCCGCTCCTGGGACACCCGACAGATGTTTTTC. This codes for CACDTLPRGPRSWDTRQMFF.

On this clone: This specimen includes other DNA sequences encoding the same CDR3. The genes are TRDV2 and TRDJ1; 7 bases agree with TRDD3. This CDR3 spans 11 amino acids. The V gene's germline CDR1 is GEAIGNYY and CDR2 EKD. The CDR3 nucleotides read TGTGCTTCCTGGGGGACCGATAAACTCATCTTT. Amino acid sequence: CASWGTDKLIF.

There are a few counts of this clone. TCRdb's protein for this DNA is that of a much larger clone and differs from the translation at residues 10 and 11, likely a read error; the protein shown is the DNA translation. The chain uses TRDV2 and TRDJ3; TRDD3 agrees at 9 bases. Trimming removed 2 bases from V and 9 bases from J; junction bases left unmatched: 10. The CDR3 has 17 amino acids. Germline assignment: CDR1 GEAIGNYY and CDR2 EKD. CDR3 nucleotides: TGTGCCTGTGACATACTGGGGGACTCCCGGGGCACCCGACAGATGTTTTTC. Translation gives CACDILGDSRGTRQMFF.

This clone was seen only a few times. V gene TRDV2 combines with J gene TRDJ3, with 7 bases fitting TRDD3. This CDR3 has 18 amino acids. Germline V gives CDR1 GEAIGNYY, CDR2 EKD. The V and J ends lost 3 bases and 0 bases, in that order; junction bases with no gene match: 7. The chain's CDR3 is CACDPLGVSSWDTRQMFF. CDR3 nucleotides: TGTGCCTGTGACCCTCTGGGGGTCAGCTCCTGGGACACCCGACAGATGTTTTTC.